The clone carrying this TCR beta chain was observed a few times. CDR3 length equals 14 residues. Germline loops: CDR1 SGHRS, CDR2 YFSETQ. Germline trimming cut 7 bases from V and 8 bases from J; bases unmatched to any gene: 12. This sample is drawn from a study of blood T cell repertoires in COVID-19. TCRdb's table, derived via immunoSEQ multiplex PCR, lists solely in-frame clones and lacks some. The table includes about 97,000 clones, over 75% detected once. The clonotype comes from a man in his fifties or sixties with acute or convalescent COVID-19. The material sequenced was peripheral blood. The rearrangement uses TRBV5-1 and TRBJ1-2; TRBD1 agrees at 9 bases. This chain's CDR3 is CASGRGDRVFGYTF. The CDR3 region has the DNA TGCGCCAGCGGTCGAGGGGACAGGGTTTTCGGCTACACCTTC.